This TCR beta chain was found in a study of CD8 T cells in Susac syndrome. Study-level background: Patients with Susac syndrome were therapy-naive, taking corticosteroids, with some also receiving intravenous immunoglobulin, or taking intravenous immunoglobulin alone at the time their blood was drawn.

Comments on this clonotype: As yet, its antigen is unknown.

TEMRA cells were FACS-enriched, and CD8+ and CD4+ T cells were isolated negatively. RNA, at roughly 0.45 to 1 ug, was reverse transcribed with random hexamers. TCRdb reprocessed the immunoSEQ multiplex PCR reads via MiXCR and lists one record per CDR3 protein. The data show around 23,000 distinct CDR3 sequences, about 94% seen once. V gave up 4 bases and J gave up 6 bases, with 12 bases separating them. This CDR3 is 13 amino acids long. Study-wide results and caveats: In total CD8+ repertoires, around 15 Susac-specific public clones were found, and CD8+ TEMRA repertoires had roughly five. Peak Susac CD8+ clonal expansion occurred in TEMRA cells and active patients.

The sequencing sample was made of CD8+ T cells from PBMCs. This TCR came from a human donor with Susac syndrome. The chain employs TRBV12-3 or TRBV12-4 and TRBJ1-2; D is undetermined. The chain's CDR3 is CASSSGLNDGYTF. The CDR3 DNA is TGTGCCAGCAGTTCCGGACTGAACGATGGCTACACCTTC.